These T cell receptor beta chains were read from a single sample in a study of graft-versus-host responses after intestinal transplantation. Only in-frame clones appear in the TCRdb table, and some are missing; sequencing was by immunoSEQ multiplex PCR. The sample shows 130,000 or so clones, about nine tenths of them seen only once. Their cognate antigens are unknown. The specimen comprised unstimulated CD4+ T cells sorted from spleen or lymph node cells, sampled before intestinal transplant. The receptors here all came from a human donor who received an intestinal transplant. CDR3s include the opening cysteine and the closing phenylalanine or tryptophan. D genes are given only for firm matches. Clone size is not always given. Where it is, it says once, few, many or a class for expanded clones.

CASVADNEQFF	TGTGCCAGTGTAGCAGACAATGAGCAGTTCTTC	TRBV19	TRBJ2-1	-	-
CASSIRGGHGTGELFF	TGTGCCAGTAGTATAAGAGGTGGGCACGGCACCGGGGAGCTGTTTTTT	TRBV19	TRBJ2-2	-	few
CASSLERTGGAGYTF	TGCGCCAGCAGCTTGGAACGGACAGGGGGCGCTGGCTACACCTTC	TRBV5-1	TRBJ1-2	TRBD1	few
CASSPGQTYNEQFF	TGCGCCAGCAGCCCGGGACAGACCTACAATGAGCAGTTCTTC	TRBV5-1	TRBJ2-1	TRBD1	-
CASASGPLNTGELFF	TGTGCCAGTGCGTCCGGTCCTTTGAACACCGGGGAGCTGTTTTTT	TRBV7-2	TRBJ2-2	-	-
CAWDGQGRYEQYF	TGTGCCTGGGACGGACAGGGGCGCTACGAGCAGTACTTC	TRBV30	TRBJ2-7	TRBD1	once
CASSFGRGENYGYTF	TGTGCCAGCAGTTTTGGACGGGGCGAGAACTATGGCTACACCTTC	TRBV27	TRBJ1-2	-	-
CAWTPGTYNEQFF	TGTGCCTGGACCCCCGGGACCTACAATGAGCAGTTCTTC	TRBV30	TRBJ2-1	-	-
CASSPKWDRVEKLFF	TGTGCCAGCAGCCCCAAGTGGGACAGGGTTGAAAAACTGTTTTTT	TRBV4-2	TRBJ1-4	TRBD1	-
CASSQERDQPQHF	TGCGCCAGCAGCCAAGAAAGAGATCAGCCCCAGCATTTT	TRBV4-3	TRBJ1-5	-	-
CASSLDPRLAQSSYEQYF	TGTGCCAGCAGCTTGGACCCAAGACTAGCGCAGAGCTCCTACGAGCAGTACTTC	TRBV5-6	TRBJ2-7	TRBD2	-
CASTLQVGYEQYF	TGTGCCAGCACCCTCCAAGTGGGCTACGAGCAGTACTTC	TRBV7-2	TRBJ2-7	-	few
CASSVQETQYF	TGTGCCAGCAGCGTCCAAGAGACCCAGTACTTC	TRBV5-6	TRBJ2-5	-	-
CASSSRGQGTTPTNYGYTF	TGTGCCAGCAGCTCCCGGGGACAGGGGACTACTCCAACTAACTATGGCTACACCTTC	TRBV7-2	TRBJ1-2	TRBD1	-
CASSLAPGLQETQYF	TGTGCCAGCAGCTTAGCCCCAGGGCTTCAAGAGACCCAGTACTTC	TRBV11-3	TRBJ2-5	-	-
CASSLVGTYNEQFF	TGTGCCAGCAGCTTGGTAGGGACCTACAATGAGCAGTTCTTC	TRBV5-5	TRBJ2-1	-	-
CATGTPGQIQETQYF	TGTGCCACCGGAACCCCGGGACAGATACAAGAGACCCAGTACTTC	TRBV19	TRBJ2-5	TRBD1	-
CATLLAGGTYNEQFF	TGTGCCACTCTCCTAGCGGGAGGAACCTACAATGAGCAGTTCTTC	TRBV28	TRBJ2-1	TRBD2	-
CASSVDPLMRQETQYF	TGTGCCAGCAGCGTAGACCCACTAATGCGACAAGAGACCCAGTACTTC	TRBV9	TRBJ2-5	-	-
CASSVRGDATNNEQFF	TGTGCCAGCAGCGTACGCGGAGACGCGACCAACAATGAGCAGTTCTTC	TRBV9	TRBJ2-1	-	-
CASSPAWGGSNQPQHF	TGTGCCAGCAGTCCTGCGTGGGGTGGGAGCAATCAGCCCCAGCATTTT	TRBV28	TRBJ1-5	-	-
CASSLEGLVNEKLFF	TGCGCCAGCAGCTTGGAGGGACTTGTAAATGAAAAACTGTTTTTT	TRBV5-1	TRBJ1-4	-	-
CASGGRKTVF	TGTGCCTCCGGAGGGCGAAAAACTGTTTTT	TRBV6-7	TRBJ1-4	-	-
CASSEAGETQYF	TGTGCCAGCAGTGAAGCGGGAGAGACCCAGTACTTC	TRBV2	TRBJ2-5	-	few